The rows below give T cell receptor beta chains drawn from one sample of a study of T cell repertoires in cytomegalovirus infection. TCRdb analysed the reads with MiXCR anew, one entry per CDR3 protein. The sample yields just over 300,000 distinct CDR3 sequences, roughly 17% seen once. The sequenced sample consisted of PBMCs. The receptor set was obtained from a human donor in good health (CMV status not recorded). Some clones in this sample may be carry-over from other donors' samples. The CDR3 runs from the conserved cysteine through the conserved F or W. Each record gives: CDR3 DNA, CDR3 protein, D gene, J gene, clone size, V gene. D genes are given only for firm matches. Expanded clones are given a class, and other clones once, few, many or no size at all.

TGTGCCAGCAGCGCCGTTTGGACAGGGATCGGCGAGCAGTACTTC | CASSAVWTGIGEQYF | TRBD1 | TRBJ2-7 | many | TRBV7-2
TGTGCCAGTAGTATAAGGTGGGCCCGAACTTTCCACGATGAAAAACTGTTTTTT | CASSIRWARTFHDEKLFF | NA | TRBJ1-4 | NA | TRBV19
TGCGCCAGCAGCCAAGATAGACGTCAGGGGGGCACTGAAGCTTTCTTT | CASSQDRRQGGTEAFF | TRBD1 | TRBJ1-1 | few | TRBV4-1
TGTGCCAGCAGCGTAGCACAGGGGTCTTACAATGAGCAGTTCTTC | CASSVAQGSYNEQFF | TRBD1 | TRBJ2-1 | NA | TRBV9
TGTGCCAGCAGTTTGAGCGGGGCCCCCACCGGGGAGCTGTTTTTT | CASSLSGAPTGELFF | TRBD2 | TRBJ2-2 | NA | TRBV12-3/TRBV12-4
TGTGCCAGCAGTAACGCCGGGACAGGGATCTACGAGCAGTACTTC | CASSNAGTGIYEQYF | TRBD1 | TRBJ2-7 | few | TRBV27
TGCAGTGCAGGAGGGGGTTACGAGCAGTACTTC | CSAGGGYEQYF | NA | TRBJ2-7 | NA | TRBV20-1
TGTGCCAGCGCGCCCCAGGGGACCTATAATTCACCCCTCCACTTT | CASAPQGTYNSPLHF | NA | TRBJ1-6 | many | TRBV28
TGTGCCAGCAGCTCCAGGACGGCTGACTATGGCTACACCTTC | CASSSRTADYGYTF | NA | TRBJ1-2 | NA | TRBV3-1
TGCAGTGCTTTTCATACAGGGCGCGATACGCAGTATTTT | CSAFHTGRDTQYF | NA | TRBJ2-3 | NA | TRBV20-1
TGTGCCAGCAGTAGAGGGGGCTCCATCAATGAGCAGTTCTTC | CASSRGGSINEQFF | TRBD1 | TRBJ2-1 | NA | TRBV27
TGTGCCAGCAGCCCGCTAACGGACGGCAATCAGCCCCAGCATTTT | CASSPLTDGNQPQHF | NA | TRBJ1-5 | few | TRBV7-4
TGCAGTGCCCGGAATAGCGGGGGCACAGATACGCAGTATTTT | CSARNSGGTDTQYF | TRBD2 | TRBJ2-3 | many | TRBV20-1
TGTGCCAGCAGCCCAGGGGCAGCGATCTCTGAAGAGACCCAGTACTTC | CASSPGAAISEETQYF | NA | TRBJ2-5 | few | TRBV11-3
TGTGCCAGCAGCTTTAGTTCCGATCAGCCCCAGCATTTT | CASSFSSDQPQHF | NA | TRBJ1-5 | many | TRBV7-2
TGTGCCAGCAGCTCAACAGGGGCTTCCTGGTACGAGCAGTACTTC | CASSSTGASWYEQYF | TRBD1 | TRBJ2-7 | NA | TRBV5-4
TGTGCCAGCAGCTCCGGGACAGGGGGCTTCCTTCAGCCCCAGCATTTT | CASSSGTGGFLQPQHF | TRBD1 | TRBJ1-5 | NA | TRBV5-6
TGCGCCAGCAGCTTGGCCCTGGAAGCGGATACGCAGTATTTT | CASSLALEADTQYF | NA | TRBJ2-3 | NA | TRBV5-1
TGTGCCAGCAGCTTCAGCGGCAACGTCGATGAGCAGTTCTTC | CASSFSGNVDEQFF | NA | TRBJ2-1 | few | TRBV7-3
TGTGCCAGCAGCCCAACAGGGAGGACTGAAGCTTTCTTT | CASSPTGRTEAFF | NA | TRBJ1-1 | many | TRBV11-2
TGTGCCAGCAGTTCCTTTGGGGGGGTCTCTGGAAACACCATATATTTT | CASSSFGGVSGNTIYF | NA | TRBJ1-3 | few | TRBV7-9
TGTGCCAGCAGTTATCGCCCCTTCCCTAGCGGGGATAACAATGAGCAGTTCTTC | CASSYRPFPSGDNNEQFF | TRBD2 | TRBJ2-1 | few | TRBV6-2/TRBV6-3
TGTGCCAGCTCCGCCAGAGATGAAAAACTGTTTTTT | CASSARDEKLFF | NA | TRBJ1-4 | NA | TRBV5-3
TGTGCCAGCAGCTTCACTACGGAGGGTGAGCAGTTCTTC | CASSFTTEGEQFF | NA | TRBJ2-1 | few | TRBV5-4
TGTGCCAGCAGTGCGGAGGCCAAAAACATTCAGTACTTC | CASSAEAKNIQYF | NA | TRBJ2-4 | NA | TRBV2
TGCGCCAGCAGCAGCCAGGGGTTTCAAGAGACCCAGTACTTC | CASSSQGFQETQYF | NA | TRBJ2-5 | NA | TRBV5-1
TGCAGTGCTAGAGATCCCAGACTAGCGGGGGGCCGGACCGAGACCCAGTACTTC | CSARDPRLAGGRTETQYF | TRBD2 | TRBJ2-5 | NA | TRBV20-1
NA | CASSPTSGRSEAFF | NA | TRBJ1-1 | many | TRBV7-2
TGTGCCAGCAGTCAACTAGCGGGGGTCCTTTACGAGCAGTACTTC | CASSQLAGVLYEQYF | TRBD2 | TRBJ2-7 | few | TRBV2
TGTGCCAGCTATCACCAGCGGGCGTCCTCCTACAATGAGCAGTTCTTC | CASYHQRASSYNEQFF | NA | TRBJ2-1 | NA | TRBV28
TGTGCCAGCAGCCTAAGCGGAAAGGAAGAGACCCAGTACTTC | CASSLSGKEETQYF | NA | TRBJ2-5 | NA | TRBV7-9
TGTGCCAGCAGCTTAGCCAGGGTAGGGACCCAGTACTTC | CASSLARVGTQYF | NA | TRBJ2-5 | NA | TRBV7-4
TGTGCCAGCAGAGAGACAGGGCGCTATGGCTACACCTTC | CASRETGRYGYTF | TRBD1 | TRBJ1-2 | many | TRBV28
TGTGCCATCAGCGACCCTAGGACCTTTGAGCAGTTCTTC | CAISDPRTFEQFF | NA | TRBJ2-1 | many | TRBV10-3
TGTGCCAGTAGTATAAGCGGGGGGGCGGGTGAGCAGTTCTTC | CASSISGGAGEQFF | TRBD2 | TRBJ2-1 | NA | TRBV19
TGTGCCAGCAGTGGAGGGACCCAGTATGGCTACACCTTC | CASSGGTQYGYTF | NA | TRBJ1-2 | NA | TRBV14
TGTGCCAGCAGTCCCCTGGGTGGTATATACAATGAGCAGTTCTTC | CASSPLGGIYNEQFF | NA | TRBJ2-1 | few | TRBV11-2
TGTGCCAGCAGTGAAGGAACGGGCAGGGAACAAGAGACCCAGTACTTC | CASSEGTGREQETQYF | NA | TRBJ2-5 | NA | TRBV25-1
TGTGCCAGCAGCTTAAGTCGCGATACGCAGTATTTT | CASSLSRDTQYF | NA | TRBJ2-3 | many | TRBV7-9
TGTGCCAGCAGTGTCACCGGGACTAGCACCGGGGAGCTGTTTTTT | CASSVTGTSTGELFF | TRBD2 | TRBJ2-2 | few | TRBV25-1
TGTGCCAGCAGCCCAACCGGGACAGATTATGGCTACACCTTC | CASSPTGTDYGYTF | TRBD1 | TRBJ1-2 | many | TRBV7-2
TGTGCCAGCAGTTACTCGCAAGGGATATACTACGAGCAGTACTTC | CASSYSQGIYYEQYF | NA | TRBJ2-7 | few | TRBV6-5
TGTGCCAGCAGCTTAGGGGCAGGGGCTAACATTCAGTACTTC | CASSLGAGANIQYF | NA | TRBJ2-4 | many | TRBV11-2
TGTGCCAGCAGCGCTGGGACAGGGGGTTCCACCTACGAGCAGTACTTC | CASSAGTGGSTYEQYF | TRBD1 | TRBJ2-7 | NA | TRBV5-5
TGCAGTGCGCCCCGAGGGGGATCTGAAGCTTTCTTT | CSAPRGGSEAFF | NA | TRBJ1-1 | few | TRBV20-1
TGTGCCAGCAGCGCCGGGGACTGGGGGGCCGGGGAGCTGTTTTTT | CASSAGDWGAGELFF | NA | TRBJ2-2 | NA | TRBV7-8
TGTGCCACCAGAGATCGACTAGCGGTGGGATCCGGGGAGCTGTTTTTT | CATRDRLAVGSGELFF | TRBD2 | TRBJ2-2 | few | TRBV15
TGTGCCAGCAGAAAAGGGTTTGGGACAGGGTCGCGAGGGCAGTACTTC | CASRKGFGTGSRGQYF | TRBD1 | TRBJ2-7 | few | TRBV6-2/TRBV6-3
TGTGCCGGCCGGACAACCGGGGATTCACCCCTCCACTTT | CAGRTTGDSPLHF | NA | TRBJ1-6 | NA | TRBV6-1
TGTGCCACCAGCCCTAACGCGGGACAGGGCTCCGGGACCGGGGAGCTGTTTTTT | CATSPNAGQGSGTGELFF | TRBD1 | TRBJ2-2 | few | TRBV24-1
TGTGCCAGCAGCTCCCCGGGACAAACCTCTGGGGCCAACGTCCTGACTTTC | CASSSPGQTSGANVLTF | NA | TRBJ2-6 | many | TRBV6-1
TGTGCCAGCAGCTCAGCAGGGTCGGATTATGGCTACACCTTC | CASSSAGSDYGYTF | NA | TRBJ1-2 | NA | TRBV11-1
TGTGCCAGCAGCTTAAGTTACAACTCCAATGAGCAGTTCTTC | CASSLSYNSNEQFF | NA | TRBJ2-1 | NA | TRBV5-4
TGCAGTGCTAGGACAGGGAATAATGAAAAACTGTTTTTT | CSARTGNNEKLFF | TRBD1 | TRBJ1-4 | many | TRBV20-1
TGTGCCAGCCGTAAACAGGGGAACACTGAAGCTTTCTTT | CASRKQGNTEAFF | NA | TRBJ1-1 | NA | TRBV7-3
TGTGCCATCAGTCTAGCGGGCACAGATACGCAGTATTTT | CAISLAGTDTQYF | TRBD2 | TRBJ2-3 | NA | TRBV10-3
TGTGCCAGCAGTCTCCCACTGACAGGGGGCGTAGGTGAAAAACTGTTTTTT | CASSLPLTGGVGEKLFF | TRBD1 | TRBJ1-4 | NA | TRBV28
TGTGCCAGCAGTGAAGGACTAGCGGGTTACTACGAGCAGTACTTC | CASSEGLAGYYEQYF | TRBD2 | TRBJ2-7 | few | TRBV6-1